Following are 9 T cell receptor beta chains from one sample sequenced in a study of blood T cell repertoires in COVID-19. Produced via immunoSEQ multiplex PCR; TCRdb's table is partial and in-frame only. The data hold 25,000 to 30,000 clones, with approximately 80% observed a single time. The sequencing input was peripheral blood. The receptors derive from a woman between 70 and 85 years old with acute or convalescent COVID-19.

This chain joins TRBV12-3 or TRBV12-4 and TRBJ1-2; D is undetermined. V was trimmed by 1 base and J by 4 bases, leaving 4 bases between them. The CDR3 spans 12 residues. The DNA of the CDR3 is TGTGCCAGCAGTTTAGGTCTCTATGGCTACACCTTC. This sequence encodes CASSLGLYGYTF.

The V and J genes are TRBV9 and TRBJ2-3, with 7 bases lining up with TRBD2. The V segment lost 1 base and the J segment 2 bases; nucleotides outside the gene matches: 4. Germline CDR1 is SGDLS and CDR2 is YYNGEE. This CDR3 is built from 15 residues. CDR3 DNA sequence: TGTGCCAGCAGCGTATCAGCGGGACTCACAGATACGCAGTATTTT. The encoded protein is CASSVSAGLTDTQYF. Together with reference TRBV9 and TRBJ2-3, the CDR3 gives the full variable domain: DSGVTQTPKHLITATGQRVTLRCSPRSGDLSVYWYQQSLDQGLQFLIQYYNGEERAKGNILERFSAQQFPDLHSELNLSSLELGDSALYFCASSVSAGLTDTQYFGPGTRLTVL.

This clone was detected only once. The sample has other DNA sequences that encode this CDR3 too. This chain uses TRBV9 with TRBJ2-3, with a possible D match to TRBD2 (7 bases). V was shortened by 0 bases and J by 1 base, with 9 bases between the two germline ends. The CDR3 spans 15 residues. Germline V lookup: CDR1 SGDLS, CDR2 YYNGEE. The CDR3 DNA is TGTGCCAGCAGCGTAGCGGGGGGCGGCACAGATACGCAGTATTTT. Its translation is CASSVAGGGTDTQYF.

The chain joins TRBV19 to TRBJ2-7; 13 bases align to TRBD2. The CDR3 consists of 15 residues. J lost 4 bases, V lost 5 bases, and 5 bases had no gene match. CDR1 is LNHDA and CDR2 is SQIVND in the germline V gene (reference sequence). CDR3 protein: CASSPRTSGSYEQYF. CDR3 coding DNA: TGTGCCAGTAGTCCCCGGACTAGCGGGAGTTACGAGCAGTACTTC.

The V call is TRBV20-1, the J call TRBJ2-5, with D perhaps TRBD1 (7 bases). The CDR3 contains 15 residues. CDR1 and CDR2 (germline): DFQATT, SNEGSKA (reference sequence). With 3 bases removed from V and 3 bases from J, the gap between germline ends came to 17 bases. For the CDR3, the DNA is TGCAGTGCTAGTCACCCCGGAGGGGGCGAAGAGACCCAGTACTTC. This encodes CSASHPGGGEETQYF.

This clone was counted ten times or more. The V gene is TRBV3-1 (or the pseudogene TRBV3-2), the J gene TRBJ1-5; 7 bases map to TRBD1. Germline V gene lookup returns CDR1 LGHDT and CDR2 YNNKEL (reference sequence). The length of the CDR3 is 15 residues. Trimming at V came to 3 bases and at J to 2 bases, leaving 4 bases not matched to a gene. The CDR3 bases are TGTGCCAGCAGCCAGTCAGGGGGTGGCAATCAGCCCCAGCATTTT. It codes for CASSQSGGGNQPQHF.

The J gene is TRBJ2-7, the V gene TRBV27; 10 bases are shared with TRBD1. CDR3 length: 16 residues. Germline values: CDR1 MNHEY, CDR2 SMNVEV (reference sequence). After removal of 2 bases from V and 4 bases from J, the junction contained 8 bases not matched to a gene. CDR3: CASSLAPTGGKYEQYF. Here the CDR3 DNA reads TGTGCCAGCAGTTTAGCCCCGACAGGGGGCAAATACGAGCAGTACTTC.

The V gene is TRBV7-8, the J gene TRBJ2-3; D might be TRBD1 (6 bases). There are 16 residues in the CDR3. V lost 0 bases, J lost 2 bases, and 12 bases lay in between. The V gene's germline CDR1 is SGHVS and CDR2 FQNEAQ. The CDR3 DNA is TGTGCCAGCAGCTTAGCGGTACAGGGAAACACAGATACGCAGTATTTT. As protein: CASSLAVQGNTDTQYF.

The rearrangement joins TRBV6-1 to TRBJ2-1; D perhaps matches TRBD2 (6 bases). V lost 4 bases, J lost 1 base, and 20 bases lay in between. Germline V gene lookup returns CDR1 MNHNS and CDR2 SASEGT. This CDR3 region has 18 residues. The CDR3 sequence: CASSARDLQTSSYNEQFF. The CDR3 DNA reads TGTGCCAGCAGTGCAAGAGACCTTCAGACTAGTTCCTACAATGAGCAGTTCTTC.